The clone carrying this T cell receptor (beta chain) was picked up one time. The antigen is undetermined. The data derive from a study of cytomegalovirus exposure and HLA in healthy donors. The CDR3 extends over 14 amino acids. Trimming removed 3 bases from V and 6 bases from J, with 14 bases in between. Per the germline V gene, CDR1 is LNHDA and CDR2 is SQIVND (reference sequence). PCR was performed using 60 Vbeta and 13 Jbeta primers. Profiled with immunoSEQ multiplex PCR; TCRdb holds only in-frame clones, not every one. This table has 150,000 to 200,000 clones, about 80% appearing once. Study results and caveats: Later analysis identified a missense DCLRE1C variant that was linked to TCR beta V- and J-gene trimming. It was only CMV serostatus that was available as immune exposure information.

This sequence joins TRBV19 and TRBJ1-2; weak D call: TRBD1 (5 bases). This TCR came from a woman in her twenties or thirties in good health and CMV-seropositive. Sample: PBMCs. In nucleotides, the CDR3 is TGTGCCAGTAGTATCGGCATGCAGGGCGATGGCTACACCTTC. Its translation: CASSIGMQGDGYTF.